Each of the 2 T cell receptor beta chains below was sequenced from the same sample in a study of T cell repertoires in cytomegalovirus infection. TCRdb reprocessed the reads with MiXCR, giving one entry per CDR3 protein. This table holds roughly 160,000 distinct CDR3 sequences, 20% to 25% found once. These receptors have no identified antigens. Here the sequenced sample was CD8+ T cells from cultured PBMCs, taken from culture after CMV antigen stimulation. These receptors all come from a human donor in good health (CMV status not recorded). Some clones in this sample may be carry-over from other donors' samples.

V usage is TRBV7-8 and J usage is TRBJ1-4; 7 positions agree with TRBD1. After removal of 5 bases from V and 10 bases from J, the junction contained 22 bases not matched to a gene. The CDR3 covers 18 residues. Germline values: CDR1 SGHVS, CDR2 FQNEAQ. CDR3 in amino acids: CASSDIDREWDYDSKLFF. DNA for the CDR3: TGTGCCAGCAGCGACATAGACAGGGAGTGGGACTACGACTCAAAACTGTTTTTT. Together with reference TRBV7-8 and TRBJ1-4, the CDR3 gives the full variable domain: GAGVSQSPRYKVAKRGQDVALRCDPISGHVSLFWYQQALGQGPEFLTYFQNEAQLDKSGLPSDRFFAERPEGSVSTLKIQRTQQEDSAVYLCASSDIDREWDYDSKLFFGSGTQLSVL.

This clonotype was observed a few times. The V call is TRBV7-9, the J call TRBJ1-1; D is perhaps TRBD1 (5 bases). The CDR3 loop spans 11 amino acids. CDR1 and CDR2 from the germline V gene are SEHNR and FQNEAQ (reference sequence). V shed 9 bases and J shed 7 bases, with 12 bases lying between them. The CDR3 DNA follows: TGTGCCAGTACCGGGGCCCTTGAAGCTTTCTTT. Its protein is CASTGALEAFF. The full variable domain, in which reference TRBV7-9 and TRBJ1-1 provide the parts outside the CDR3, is DTGVSQNPRHKITKRGQNVTFRCDPISEHNRLYWYRQTLGQGPEFLTYFQNEAQLEKSRLLSDRFSAERPKGSFSTLEIQRTEQGDSAMYLCASTGALEAFFGQGTRLTVV.